The T cell receptor (beta chain) under discussion was sequenced for a study of Ad26.COV2.S vaccination and SARS-CoV-2 variants. This CDR3 region has 15 residues. Germline V gene sequence: CDR1 MDHEN, CDR2 SYDVKM. Germline trimming cut 5 bases from V and 2 bases from J; bases unmatched to any gene: 9. Produced via immunoSEQ multiplex PCR; TCRdb's table is partial and in-frame only. The sample holds roughly 150,000 clones, just over 85% seen once. The sequence was obtained from a human donor who had recovered from COVID-19. The sample in question was peripheral blood, obtained after recovery from COVID-19. The gene calls are TRBV28 and TRBJ2-7; TRBD2 aligns across 7 bases. CDR3 sequence reads: CASSKSSGGPYEQYF. The CDR3 region has the DNA TGTGCCAGCAGTAAGTCCTCGGGGGGACCCTACGAGCAGTACTTC.